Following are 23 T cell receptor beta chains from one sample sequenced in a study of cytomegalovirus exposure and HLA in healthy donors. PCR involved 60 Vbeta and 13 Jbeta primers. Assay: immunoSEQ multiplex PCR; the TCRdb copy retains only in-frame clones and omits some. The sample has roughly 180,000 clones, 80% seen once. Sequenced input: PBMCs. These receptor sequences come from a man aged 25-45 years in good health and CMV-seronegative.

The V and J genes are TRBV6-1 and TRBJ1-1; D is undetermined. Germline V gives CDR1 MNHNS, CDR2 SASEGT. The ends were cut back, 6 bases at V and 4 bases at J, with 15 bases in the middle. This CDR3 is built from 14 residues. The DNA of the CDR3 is TGTGCCAGCAGCGTGACCGGGGTGGGCACTGAAGCTTTCTTT. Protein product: CASSVTGVGTEAFF.

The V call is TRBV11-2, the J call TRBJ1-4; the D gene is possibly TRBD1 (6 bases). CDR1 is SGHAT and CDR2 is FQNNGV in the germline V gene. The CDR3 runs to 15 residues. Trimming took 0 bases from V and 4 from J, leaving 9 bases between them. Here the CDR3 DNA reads TGTGCCAGCAGCTTAGAAAGGGGGAGTAATGAAAAACTGTTTTTT. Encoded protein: CASSLERGSNEKLFF.

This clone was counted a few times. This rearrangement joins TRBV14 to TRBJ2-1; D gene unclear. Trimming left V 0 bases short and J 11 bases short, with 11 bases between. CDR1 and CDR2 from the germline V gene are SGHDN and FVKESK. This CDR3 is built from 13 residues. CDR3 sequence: CASSQDARVKQFF. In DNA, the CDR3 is TGTGCCAGCAGCCAAGATGCCCGGGTTAAGCAGTTCTTC.

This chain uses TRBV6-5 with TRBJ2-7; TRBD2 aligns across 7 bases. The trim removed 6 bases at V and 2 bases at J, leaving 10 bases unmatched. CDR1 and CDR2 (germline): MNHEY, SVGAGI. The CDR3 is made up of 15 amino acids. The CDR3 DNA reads TGTGCCAGCAGAAGCCTGGGCGGGGGTCCCTACGAGCAGTACTTC. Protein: CASRSLGGGPYEQYF.

CDR3 in amino acids: CAWNPGGGNQPQHF. CDR3 nucleotides: TGTGCCTGGAACCCAGGGGGCGGCAATCAGCCCCAGCATTTT. V is TRBV30 and J is TRBJ1-5; 8 nucleotides agree with TRBD1. From germline, CDR1 is GTSNPN and CDR2 SVGIG (reference sequence). Germline trimming cut 4 bases from V and 2 bases from J; bases unmatched to any gene: 4. The length of the CDR3 is 14 residues.

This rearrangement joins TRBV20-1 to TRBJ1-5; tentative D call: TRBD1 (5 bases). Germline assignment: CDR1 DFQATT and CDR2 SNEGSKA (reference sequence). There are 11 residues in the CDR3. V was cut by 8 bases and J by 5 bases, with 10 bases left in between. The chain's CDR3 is CSSGRDQPQHF. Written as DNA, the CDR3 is TGCAGTTCAGGGAGGGATCAGCCCCAGCATTTT.

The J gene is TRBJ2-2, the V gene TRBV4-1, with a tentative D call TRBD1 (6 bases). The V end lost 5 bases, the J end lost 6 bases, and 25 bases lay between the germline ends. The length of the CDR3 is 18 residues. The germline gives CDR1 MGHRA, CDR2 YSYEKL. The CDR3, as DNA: TGCGCCAGCAGCGACCGCCAGGGACAAGGGGATCTTTCCGGGGAGCTGTTTTTT. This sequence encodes CASSDRQGQGDLSGELFF.

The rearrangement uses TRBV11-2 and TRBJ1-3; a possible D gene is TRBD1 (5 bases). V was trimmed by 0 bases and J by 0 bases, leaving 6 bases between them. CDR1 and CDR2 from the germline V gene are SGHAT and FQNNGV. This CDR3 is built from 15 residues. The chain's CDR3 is CASSLETASGNTIYF. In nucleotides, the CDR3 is TGTGCCAGCAGCTTAGAGACAGCCTCTGGAAACACCATATATTTT.

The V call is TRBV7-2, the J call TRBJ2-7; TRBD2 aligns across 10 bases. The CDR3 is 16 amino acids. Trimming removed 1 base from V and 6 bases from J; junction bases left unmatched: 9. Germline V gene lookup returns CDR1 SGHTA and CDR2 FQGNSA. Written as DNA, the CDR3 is TGTGCCAGCAGCTTAGTGAGCCTAGCGGGGGTTGGCGAGCAGTACTTC. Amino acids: CASSLVSLAGVGEQYF.

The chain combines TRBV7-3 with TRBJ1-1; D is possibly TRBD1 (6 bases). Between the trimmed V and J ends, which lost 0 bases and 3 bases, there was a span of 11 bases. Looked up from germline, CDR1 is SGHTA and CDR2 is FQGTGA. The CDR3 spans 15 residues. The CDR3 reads CASSLTDRRDTEAFF. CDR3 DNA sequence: TGTGCCAGCAGCTTAACCGACAGGCGCGACACTGAAGCTTTCTTT.

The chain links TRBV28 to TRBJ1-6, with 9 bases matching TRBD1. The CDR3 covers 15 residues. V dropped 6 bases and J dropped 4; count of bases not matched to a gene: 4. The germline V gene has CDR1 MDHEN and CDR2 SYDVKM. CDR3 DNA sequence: TGTGCCAGCAGGACGGGACAGGGATATAATTCACCCCTCCACTTT. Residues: CASRTGQGYNSPLHF.

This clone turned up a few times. CDR3 in DNA: TGTGCCAGCAGCCACAGGACAGGGCCGGGGGAGCAGTACTTC. Protein sequence: CASSHRTGPGEQYF. The chain couples TRBV5-6 to TRBJ2-7, with 8 nucleotides matching TRBD1. In germline, CDR1 is SGHDT, CDR2 YYEEEE. CDR3 size: 14 residues. The V and J ends lost 4 bases and 7 bases, in that order; junction bases with no gene match: 10.

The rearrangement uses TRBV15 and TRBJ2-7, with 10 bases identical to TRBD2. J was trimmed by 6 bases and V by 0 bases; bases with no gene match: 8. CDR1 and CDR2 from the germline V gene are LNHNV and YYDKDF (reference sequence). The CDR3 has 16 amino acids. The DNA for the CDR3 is TGTGCCACCAGCAGAGATCGGCTAGCGGGAGATCGCGAGCAGTACTTC. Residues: CATSRDRLAGDREQYF. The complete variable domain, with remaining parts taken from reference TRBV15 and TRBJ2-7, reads DAMVIQNPRYQVTQFGKPVTLSCSQTLNHNVMYWYQQKSSQAPKLLFHYYDKDFNNEADTPDNFQSRRPNTSFCFLDIRSPGLGDTAMYLCATSRDRLAGDREQYFGPGTRLTVT.

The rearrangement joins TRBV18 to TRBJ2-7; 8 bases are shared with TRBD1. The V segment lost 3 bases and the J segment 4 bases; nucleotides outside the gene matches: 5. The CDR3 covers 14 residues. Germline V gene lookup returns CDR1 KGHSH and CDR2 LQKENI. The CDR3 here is CASSPGTGLYEQYF. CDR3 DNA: TGTGCCAGCTCACCGGGGACAGGCTTGTACGAGCAGTACTTC. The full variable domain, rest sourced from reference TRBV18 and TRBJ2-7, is NAGVMQNPRHLVRRRGQEARLRCSPMKGHSHVYWYRQLPEEGLKFMVYLQKENIIDESGMPKERFSAEFPKEGPSILRIQQVVRGDSAAYFCASSPGTGLYEQYFGPGTRLTVT.

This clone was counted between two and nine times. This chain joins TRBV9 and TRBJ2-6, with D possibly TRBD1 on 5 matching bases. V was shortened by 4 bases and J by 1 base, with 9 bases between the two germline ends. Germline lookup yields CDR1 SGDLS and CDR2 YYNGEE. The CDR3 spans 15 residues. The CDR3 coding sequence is TGTGCCAGCAGCACCAGACAGTCTGGGGCCAACGTCCTGACTTTC. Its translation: CASSTRQSGANVLTF.

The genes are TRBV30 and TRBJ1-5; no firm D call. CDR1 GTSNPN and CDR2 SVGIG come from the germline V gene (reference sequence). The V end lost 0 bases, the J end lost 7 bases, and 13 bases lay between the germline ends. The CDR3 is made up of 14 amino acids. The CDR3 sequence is CAWSVQVGYQPQHF. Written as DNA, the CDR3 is TGTGCCTGGAGTGTTCAAGTCGGGTACCAGCCCCAGCATTTT.

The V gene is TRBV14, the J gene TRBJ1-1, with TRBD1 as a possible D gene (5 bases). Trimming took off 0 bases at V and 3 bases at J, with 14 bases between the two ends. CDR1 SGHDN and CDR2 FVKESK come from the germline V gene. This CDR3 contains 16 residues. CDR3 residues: CASSQDWGSAHTEAFF. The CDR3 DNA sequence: TGTGCCAGCAGCCAAGATTGGGGCAGCGCCCACACTGAAGCTTTCTTT.

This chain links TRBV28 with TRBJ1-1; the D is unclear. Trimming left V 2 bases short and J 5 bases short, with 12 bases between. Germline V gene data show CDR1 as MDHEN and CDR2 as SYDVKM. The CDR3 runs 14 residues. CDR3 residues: CASSLHKAGTEAFF. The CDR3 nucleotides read TGTGCCAGCAGTTTACACAAGGCGGGGACTGAAGCTTTCTTT.

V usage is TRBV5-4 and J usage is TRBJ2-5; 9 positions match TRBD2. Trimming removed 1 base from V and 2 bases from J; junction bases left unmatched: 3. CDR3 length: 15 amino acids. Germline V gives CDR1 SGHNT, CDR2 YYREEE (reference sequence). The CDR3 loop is CASSLSAGGQETQYF. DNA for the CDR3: TGTGCCAGCAGCTTGTCAGCGGGGGGACAAGAGACCCAGTACTTC.

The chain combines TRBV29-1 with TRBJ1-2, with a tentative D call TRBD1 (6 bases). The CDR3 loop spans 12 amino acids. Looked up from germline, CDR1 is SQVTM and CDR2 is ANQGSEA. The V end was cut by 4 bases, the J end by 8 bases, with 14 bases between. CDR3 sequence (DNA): TGCAGCGTTGTCAGGGGAGAATTAGGCTACACCTTC. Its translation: CSVVRGELGYTF.

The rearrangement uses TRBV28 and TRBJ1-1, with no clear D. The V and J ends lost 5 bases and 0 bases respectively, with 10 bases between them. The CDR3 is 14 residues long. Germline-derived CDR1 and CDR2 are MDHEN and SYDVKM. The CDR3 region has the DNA TGTGCCAGCAGTCGGGGAGGAATGAACACTGAAGCTTTCTTT. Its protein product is CASSRGGMNTEAFF.

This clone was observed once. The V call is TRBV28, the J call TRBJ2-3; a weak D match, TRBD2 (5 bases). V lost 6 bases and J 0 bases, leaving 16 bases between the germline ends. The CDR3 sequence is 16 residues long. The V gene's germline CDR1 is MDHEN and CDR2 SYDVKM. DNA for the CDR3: TGTGCCAGCAGCCGAGGGCTCTCAGCTAGCACAGATACGCAGTATTTT. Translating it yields CASSRGLSASTDTQYF.

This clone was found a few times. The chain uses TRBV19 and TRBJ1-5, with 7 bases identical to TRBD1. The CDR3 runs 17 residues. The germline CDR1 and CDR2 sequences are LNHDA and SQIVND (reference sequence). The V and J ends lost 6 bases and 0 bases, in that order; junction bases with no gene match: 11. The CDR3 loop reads CASSPGEGAYSNQPQHF. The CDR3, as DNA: TGTGCCAGTAGCCCGGGAGAGGGGGCTTATAGCAATCAGCCCCAGCATTTT. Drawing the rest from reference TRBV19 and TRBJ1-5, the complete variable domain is DGGITQSPKYLFRKEGQNVTLSCEQNLNHDAMYWYRQDPGQGLRLIYYSQIVNDFQKGDIAEGYSVSREKKESFPLTVTSAQKNPTAFYLCASSPGEGAYSNQPQHFGDGTRLSIL.